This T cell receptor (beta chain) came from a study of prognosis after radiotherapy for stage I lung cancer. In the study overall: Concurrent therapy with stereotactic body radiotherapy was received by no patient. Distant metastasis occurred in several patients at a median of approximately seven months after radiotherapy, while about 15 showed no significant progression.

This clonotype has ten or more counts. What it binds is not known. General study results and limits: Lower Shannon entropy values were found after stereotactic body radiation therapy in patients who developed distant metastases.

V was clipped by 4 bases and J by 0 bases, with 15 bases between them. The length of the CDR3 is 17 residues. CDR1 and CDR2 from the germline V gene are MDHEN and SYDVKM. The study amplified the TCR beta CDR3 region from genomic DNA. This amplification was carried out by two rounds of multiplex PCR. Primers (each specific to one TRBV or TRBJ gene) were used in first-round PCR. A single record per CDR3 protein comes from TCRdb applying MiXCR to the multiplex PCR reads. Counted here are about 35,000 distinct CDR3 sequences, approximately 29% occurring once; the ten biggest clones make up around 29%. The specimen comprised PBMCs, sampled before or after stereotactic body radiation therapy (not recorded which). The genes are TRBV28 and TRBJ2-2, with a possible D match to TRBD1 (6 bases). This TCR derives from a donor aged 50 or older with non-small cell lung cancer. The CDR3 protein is CASSSPRQATNTGELFF. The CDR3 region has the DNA TGTGCCAGCAGTTCCCCACGACAGGCTACGAACACCGGGGAGCTGTTTTTT.